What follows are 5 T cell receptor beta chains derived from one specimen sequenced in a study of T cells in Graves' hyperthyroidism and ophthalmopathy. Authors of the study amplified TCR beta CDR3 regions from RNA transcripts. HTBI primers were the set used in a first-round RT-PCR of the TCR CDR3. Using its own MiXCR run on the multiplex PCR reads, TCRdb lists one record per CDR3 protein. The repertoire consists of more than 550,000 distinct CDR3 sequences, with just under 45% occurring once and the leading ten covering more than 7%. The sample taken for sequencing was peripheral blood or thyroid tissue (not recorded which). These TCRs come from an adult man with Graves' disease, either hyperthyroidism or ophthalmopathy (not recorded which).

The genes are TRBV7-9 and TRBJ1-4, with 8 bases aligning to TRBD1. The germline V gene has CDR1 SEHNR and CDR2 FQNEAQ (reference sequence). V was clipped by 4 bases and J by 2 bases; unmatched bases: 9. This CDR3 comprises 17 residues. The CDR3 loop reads CASSSSGGYLTNEKLFF. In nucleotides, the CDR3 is TGTGCCAGCAGCTCATCAGGGGGCTATTTGACTAATGAAAAACTGTTTTTT.

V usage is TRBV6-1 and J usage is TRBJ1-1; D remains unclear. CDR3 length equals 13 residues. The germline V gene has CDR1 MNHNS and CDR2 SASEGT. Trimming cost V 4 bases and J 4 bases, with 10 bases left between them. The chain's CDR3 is CASSVVRSTEAFF. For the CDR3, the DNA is TGTGCCAGCAGTGTTGTTCGGAGCACTGAAGCTTTCTTT.

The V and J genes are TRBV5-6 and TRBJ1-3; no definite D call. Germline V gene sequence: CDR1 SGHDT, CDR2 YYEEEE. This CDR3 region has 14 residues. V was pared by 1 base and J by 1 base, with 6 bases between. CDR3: CASSLPTSGNTIYF. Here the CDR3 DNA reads TGTGCCAGCAGCTTGCCGACATCTGGAAACACCATATATTTT. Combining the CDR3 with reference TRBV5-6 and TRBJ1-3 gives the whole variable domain DAGVTQSPTHLIKTRGQQVTLRCSPKSGHDTVSWYQQALGQGPQFIFQYYEEEERQRGNFPDRFSGHQFPNYSSELNVNALLLGDSALYLCASSLPTSGNTIYFGEGSWLTVV.

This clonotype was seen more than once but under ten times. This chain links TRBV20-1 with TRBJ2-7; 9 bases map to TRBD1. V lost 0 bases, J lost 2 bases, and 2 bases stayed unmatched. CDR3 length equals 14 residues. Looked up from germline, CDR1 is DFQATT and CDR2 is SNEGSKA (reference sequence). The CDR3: CSARETGGAYEQYF. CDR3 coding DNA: TGCAGTGCTAGAGAGACAGGGGGGGCCTACGAGCAGTACTTC.

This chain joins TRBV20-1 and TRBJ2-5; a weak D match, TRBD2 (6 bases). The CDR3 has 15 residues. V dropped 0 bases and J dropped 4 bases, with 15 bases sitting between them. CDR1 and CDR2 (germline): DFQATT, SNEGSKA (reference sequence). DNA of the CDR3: TGCAGTGCTAGAGATTCCACGGACTACGGAGAGACCCAGTACTTC. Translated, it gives CSARDSTDYGETQYF.